The rows below give T cell receptor beta chains drawn from one sample of a study of identical twins. TCRdb redid the calling of the 5' RACE reads with MiXCR, one entry per CDR3 protein. This sample yields around 230,000 distinct CDR3 sequences, of which less than 10% are seen a single time; roughly 5% belongs to the top ten. The sample taken for sequencing was memory (CD45RO+) T cells sorted from blood. The receptors come from a woman aged 18-29 years in good health. Each CDR3 is given with its conserved first and last residue. A D gene is named only where the DNA matches it firmly. Not every row has a clone size; where given, it reads once, few, many or a size class.

clone_size j_call v_call d_call cdr3_nt cdr3_aa
many TRBJ2-2 TRBV7-2 . TGTGCCAGCACCCACCGACGGGTCGACACCGGGGAGCTGTTTTTT CASTHRRVDTGELFF
. TRBJ2-5 TRBV5-4 . TGTGCCAGCAGCTTACGTCAGGGAGGAGAGACCCAGTACTTC CASSLRQGGETQYF
few TRBJ2-7 TRBV20-1 TRBD2 TGCAGTGCTAACGGACTAGCGGGGTCTTCCTACGAGCAGTACTTC CSANGLAGSSYEQYF
. TRBJ2-1 TRBV2 . TGTGCCAGCAGCGCGGACTCCTCCGCCTACAATGAGCAGTTCTTC CASSADSSAYNEQFF
few TRBJ2-3 TRBV3-1 . TGTGCCAGCAGCCCAACCCCCGTTGCTAACACAGATACGCAGTATTTT CASSPTPVANTDTQYF
. TRBJ1-1 TRBV13 . TGTGCCAGCTTCCTTTACCCCATGAACACTGAAGCTTTCTTT CASFLYPMNTEAFF
. TRBJ2-7 TRBV18 TRBD1 TGTGCCAGCTCACCTTACGGACAGGGCACCATCGAGCAGTACTTC CASSPYGQGTIEQYF
few TRBJ2-7 TRBV10-3 . TGTGCCATCAGACAGGGCTACGAGCAGTACTTC CAIRQGYEQYF
. TRBJ2-7 TRBV5-1 TRBD2 TGCGCCAGTGGACTAGCGGAGCCCTACGAGCAGTACTTC CASGLAEPYEQYF
few TRBJ2-1 TRBV7-2 TRBD1 TGTGCCAGCGCCGGCAGGGGGTCGGACAATGAGCAGTTCTTC CASAGRGSDNEQFF
many TRBJ1-1 TRBV11-3 . TGTGCCAGCAGCCGACAGGAGAACACTGAAGCTTTCTTT CASSRQENTEAFF
. TRBJ2-7 TRBV5-1 . TGCGCCAGCAGATCACTAGTATCGTACGAGCAGTACTTC CASRSLVSYEQYF
few TRBJ2-1 TRBV7-2 . TGTGCCAGCAGCTTGATGGGGCTCGGTGAGCAGTTCTTC CASSLMGLGEQFF
. TRBJ1-4 TRBV15 . TGTGCCACCAGCAGAGATCAAGACGAAAAACTGTTTTTT CATSRDQDEKLFF
few TRBJ1-2 TRBV7-9 . TGTGCCAGCAGCGATGGCTACACCTTC CASSDGYTF
. TRBJ2-1 TRBV20-1 TRBD2 TGCAGTGCTAGAGTCCTAGCGGGAGTGCAGATGCATGAGCAGTTCTTC CSARVLAGVQMHEQFF
. TRBJ2-2 TRBV27 TRBD2 TGTGCCAGCAGTAGACTAGCGGGCGACCACACCGGGGAGCTGTTTTTT CASSRLAGDHTGELFF
few TRBJ2-3 TRBV12-3/TRBV12-4 . TGTGCCAGCAGTTTAGGGACGGTTACTTATACGCAGTATTTT CASSLGTVTYTQYF
many TRBJ2-3 TRBV20-1 TRBD2 TGCAGTGCCCCTCCGGGACTAAACACAGATACGCAGTATTTT CSAPPGLNTDTQYF
few TRBJ1-2 TRBV2 . TGTGCCAGCAGGGACCTCGGCGGCTACACCTTC CASRDLGGYTF
medium-sized TRBJ2-3 TRBV4-3 . TGCGCCAGCAGCCAATCCGGGGCAGGCTCAGATACGCAGTATTTT CASSQSGAGSDTQYF
. TRBJ2-5 TRBV2 . TGTGCCAGCAGTTTCTCTCAAACAGAGACCCAGTACTTC CASSFSQTETQYF
few TRBJ1-1 TRBV7-2 . TGTGCCAGCAAGATTCCTGTGAACACTGAAGCTTTCTTT CASKIPVNTEAFF
many TRBJ1-1 TRBV3-1 . TGTGCCAGCAGCCAAGGGATTAGAGACACTGAAGCTTTCTTT CASSQGIRDTEAFF
. TRBJ1-2 TRBV9 . TGTGCCAGCAGCGGTGGCAGGGCGGGTGGCTACACCTTC CASSGGRAGGYTF
. TRBJ2-7 TRBV14 . TGTGCCAGCAGCCAAGCATCACTCACGTACGAGCAGTACTTC CASSQASLTYEQYF
. TRBJ2-4 TRBV7-9 TRBD1 TGTGCCAGCAGCTTAATGCAGGGGGACATTCAGTACTTC CASSLMQGDIQYF
few TRBJ1-1 TRBV20-1 TRBD1 TGCAGTGCGGGACAGGATTCGAACACTGAAGCTTTCTTT CSAGQDSNTEAFF
few TRBJ2-7 TRBV6-5 TRBD2 TGTGCCAGCAGTTCGTACGGACTAGCGGGAGCTAACGAGCAGTACTTC CASSSYGLAGANEQYF
. TRBJ2-1 TRBV5-1 TRBD1 TGCGCCAGCAGCGGACAGGGGTCCGCCTACAATGAGCAGTTCTTC CASSGQGSAYNEQFF
many TRBJ2-7 TRBV7-8 . TGTGCCAGCAGCTTACCTGTCAGTCCCTACGAGCAGTACTTC CASSLPVSPYEQYF
. TRBJ2-7 TRBV2 TRBD1 TGTGCCTCAGGGGGAAAGTCCTACGAGCAGTACTTC CASGGKSYEQYF
. TRBJ1-3 TRBV11-2 TRBD1 TGTGCCAGCAGCAAAAACAGGGGTGGAAACACCATATATTTT CASSKNRGGNTIYF
many TRBJ2-3 TRBV3-1 TRBD2 TGTGCCAGCAGCCAAGATCTTCGTCGGACTAGCGGGACAGATACGCAGTATTTT CASSQDLRRTSGTDTQYF
. TRBJ2-7 TRBV7-2 . TGTGCCAGCAGCCCTTTTAGCTCCTACGAGCAGTACTTC CASSPFSSYEQYF
many TRBJ1-4 TRBV12-3/TRBV12-4 . TGTGCCAGCAGTTTACTACGAGGGGATAATGAAAAACTGTTTTTT CASSLLRGDNEKLFF
few TRBJ2-3 TRBV20-1 . TGCAGCTATTTTGCCTCTAGCACAGATACGCAGTATTTT CSYFASSTDTQYF
. TRBJ2-2 TRBV20-1 . TGCAGTGCTAGCGAGGGGGCGAACACCGGGGAGCTGTTTTTT CSASEGANTGELFF
. TRBJ1-3 TRBV7-9 . TGTGCCAGCAGCTTGGGTTGGGGAAGAGGAAACACCATATATTTT CASSLGWGRGNTIYF
few TRBJ1-2 TRBV10-3 . TGTGCCATCAGTGAGTCTGCCGGGAGCCACTATGGCTACACCTTC CAISESAGSHYGYTF
. TRBJ2-7 TRBV6-5 TRBD1 TGTGCCAGCATTAGGGACAGGGGGGACTACGAGCAGTACTTC CASIRDRGDYEQYF